A selection of T cell receptor beta chains follows, all from one sample in a study of T-cell memory formation after mild COVID-19. Via MiXCR, TCRdb re-called the 5' RACE reads, giving one row per CDR3 protein. The sample lists about 49,000 distinct CDR3 sequences; about 7% were seen once. The sequenced material came from PBMCs or a T cell subset sorted from them (not recorded which). The source of these receptors is a man younger than 35 who had mild COVID-19 (a few samples of this study predate the infection). Cell type and time point are not known. Each CDR3 is given with its conserved first and last residue. A D gene is named only where the DNA matches it firmly. Size is stated for part of the rows, as once, few or many counts, or as a class when the clone is expanded.

J	size	D	V	CDR3	DNA
TRBJ2-1	NA	TRBD2	TRBV12-3/TRBV12-4	CASSLLAGGHNEQFF	TGTGCCAGCAGTTTACTAGCGGGGGGCCACAATGAGCAGTTCTTC
TRBJ2-5	many	TRBD2	TRBV12-3/TRBV12-4	CASSFTRGTSRETQYF	TGTGCCAGCAGTTTTACTCGCGGGACTAGCCGAGAGACCCAGTACTTC
TRBJ2-2	few	NA	TRBV30	CAWTRNRELFF	TGTGCCTGGACTCGTAACCGGGAGCTGTTTTTT
TRBJ1-1	many	NA	TRBV7-2	CASSPHGGYGEAFF	TGTGCCAGCAGCCCCCACGGGGGGTATGGTGAAGCTTTCTTT
TRBJ2-6	NA	TRBD1	TRBV5-1	CASSRTGGSGANVLTF	TGCGCCAGCAGCCGTACAGGGGGCTCTGGGGCCAACGTCCTGACTTTC
TRBJ2-5	many	TRBD1	TRBV6-5	CASSPSGTGETQYF	TGTGCCAGCAGTCCCTCCGGGACAGGGGAGACCCAGTACTTC
TRBJ2-5	few	NA	TRBV7-9	CASSLAQGGQETQYF	TGTGCCAGCAGCTTAGCGCAGGGTGGCCAAGAGACCCAGTACTTC
TRBJ1-2	NA	NA	TRBV24-1	CATSDANRDGYTF	TGTGCCACCAGTGACGCAAACAGGGATGGCTACACCTTC
TRBJ2-5	few	TRBD1	TRBV7-9	CASDRGETQYF	TGTGCCAGCGACAGGGGTGAGACCCAGTACTTC
TRBJ2-5	few	TRBD2	TRBV10-3	CAITASGGAETQYF	TGTGCCATCACCGCTAGCGGGGGGGCGGAGACCCAGTACTTC
TRBJ2-1	NA	TRBD2	TRBV4-1	CASSRGGLAALGNEQFF	TGCGCCAGCAGCCGAGGGGGACTAGCGGCCCTAGGTAATGAGCAGTTCTTC
TRBJ1-1	NA	NA	TRBV7-2	CASSIRQAVTEAFF	TGTGCCAGCAGCATCCGACAGGCTGTCACTGAAGCTTTCTTT
TRBJ1-5	NA	NA	TRBV20-1	CSARPGRDQPQHF	TGCAGTGCTAGACCCGGCCGGGATCAGCCCCAGCATTTT
TRBJ1-1	few	TRBD1	TRBV5-1	CASSSQGAVGTEAFF	TGCGCCAGCAGCTCACAGGGGGCTGTGGGCACTGAAGCTTTCTTT
TRBJ2-1	NA	TRBD2	TRBV4-1	CASKDPSGGAYNEQFF	TGCGCCAGCAAGGATCCTAGCGGGGGGGCGTATAATGAGCAGTTCTTC
TRBJ1-1	few	NA	TRBV9	CASSVGQGLVDTEAFF	TGTGCCAGCAGCGTAGGGCAGGGACTGGTGGACACTGAAGCTTTCTTT
TRBJ2-6	NA	TRBD2	TRBV7-2	CASSLGFRGGSGANVLTF	TGTGCCAGCAGCTTAGGGTTTCGGGGGGGCTCTGGGGCCAACGTCCTGACTTTC
TRBJ2-1	many	NA	TRBV4-1	CASSQGRLRGGSSYNEQFF	TGCGCCAGCAGTCAGGGAAGGTTGAGGGGGGGCAGCTCCTACAATGAGCAGTTCTTC
TRBJ2-1	few	TRBD2	TRBV7-2	CASNPSGARGEQFF	TGTGCCAGCAACCCTAGCGGGGCGCGGGGTGAGCAGTTCTTC
TRBJ2-3	few	TRBD2	TRBV5-1	CASSPLAGDGSDTQYF	TGCGCCAGCAGCCCCTTAGCGGGGGACGGTTCAGATACGCAGTATTTT
TRBJ2-3	many	TRBD1	TRBV12-3/TRBV12-4	CASSLYGTGNTQYF	TGTGCCAGCAGTTTGTATGGGACAGGGAATACGCAGTATTTT
TRBJ2-3	many	TRBD2	TRBV5-1	CASSLEPSGGDTQYF	TGCGCCAGCAGCTTGGAGCCTAGCGGGGGAGATACGCAGTATTTT
TRBJ1-1	NA	NA	TRBV7-9	CASWGPEAFF	TGTGCCAGCTGGGGGCCTGAAGCTTTCTTT
TRBJ1-2	few	NA	TRBV7-2	CASSLAQGGYGYTF	TGTGCCAGCAGCTTAGCGCAGGGAGGATATGGCTACACCTTC
TRBJ2-3	few	NA	TRBV24-1	CATSTAKGGTDTQYF	TGTGCCACCAGTACCGCAAAGGGCGGGACAGATACGCAGTATTTT
TRBJ1-4	few	NA	TRBV19	CASSSYVATNEKLFF	TGTGCCAGTAGTTCGTACGTGGCAACTAATGAAAAACTGTTTTTT
TRBJ1-6	few	NA	TRBV6-5	CASSYSTVYNSPLHF	TGTGCCAGCAGTTACTCGACAGTTTATAATTCACCCCTCCACTTT
TRBJ1-4	few	TRBD1	TRBV4-3	CASSHLTGTDEKLFF	TGCGCCAGCAGCCACTTAACCGGGACAGATGAAAAACTGTTTTTT
TRBJ1-2	NA	NA	TRBV12-3/TRBV12-4	CASSFQVRGYTF	TGTGCCAGCAGTTTTCAGGTTCGGGGCTACACCTTC